The rows below give T cell receptor beta chains drawn from one sample of a study of CD8 T cells in ankylosing spondylitis. MiXCR, run by TCRdb on the 5' RACE reads, gives a single entry per CDR3 protein. The data hold 800,000 to 900,000 distinct CDR3 sequences, with about 10% observed a single time. The sequencing sample was made of blood, either unsorted or a sorted T cell fraction (not recorded which). The receptors shown here come from a male donor with ankylosing spondylitis. Each CDR3 is given with its conserved first and last residue. D genes are given only for firm matches. Only some rows state a clone size, as once, few, many or a class for expanded clones.

d_gene | abundance | j_gene | v_gene | CDR3nt | CDR3aa
. | few | TRBJ1-6 | TRBV20-1 | TGCAGTGCTAGGGCCGGGACCTATAATTCACCCCTCCACTTT | CSARAGTYNSPLHF
. | few | TRBJ2-1 | TRBV28 | TGTGCCAGCGATCCTGGGCAGGGCTCCTACAATGAGCAGTTCTTC | CASDPGQGSYNEQFF
TRBD1 | . | TRBJ2-7 | TRBV27 | TGTGCCAGCAGTCTTCTAGGACAGGGTGGCTACGAGCAGTACTTC | CASSLLGQGGYEQYF
TRBD2 | few | TRBJ2-1 | TRBV20-1 | TGCAGTGCGACCCCGGGACTAGCGCAAACCTACAATGAGCAGTTCTTC | CSATPGLAQTYNEQFF
. | few | TRBJ1-4 | TRBV7-6 | TGTGCCAGCAGCTTACGAGGGAGTTCTGAAAAACTGTTTTTT | CASSLRGSSEKLFF
TRBD1 | . | TRBJ1-4 | TRBV20-1 | TGCAGTGCTCCACGACAGGGGTCAAGAGAAAAACTGTTTTTT | CSAPRQGSREKLFF
. | . | TRBJ1-5 | TRBV20-1 | TGCAGTGCTAGGCCCCTCGATGATCAGCCCCAGCATTTT | CSARPLDDQPQHF
. | . | TRBJ2-5 | TRBV6-6 | TGTGCCAGCAGTTCGCCCTCGGACAGTACCCAGTACTTC | CASSSPSDSTQYF
. | many | TRBJ2-3 | TRBV20-1 | TGCAGTGCTAGAGCTACGAACCCCCAGGGGAAGAGCACAGATACGCAGTATTTT | CSARATNPQGKSTDTQYF
. | many | TRBJ2-7 | TRBV7-2 | TGTGCCAGCAGCTTAGGACGAGACTCCTACGAGCAGTACTTC | CASSLGRDSYEQYF
. | few | TRBJ1-1 | TRBV5-1 | TGCGCCAGCATGGAGTTTGGGGGGAAGGGCACTGAAGCTTTCTTT | CASMEFGGKGTEAFF
TRBD1 | many | TRBJ1-6 | TRBV20-1 | TGCAGTGCCAACCGGGACAGGAATTCACCCCTCCACTTT | CSANRDRNSPLHF
. | few | TRBJ2-5 | TRBV20-1 | TGCAGTGCTAGAGCTGCACAGGGCTCGGGGACCCAGTACTTC | CSARAAQGSGTQYF
TRBD1 | few | TRBJ1-4 | TRBV5-1 | TGCGCCAGCAGCTTCTTCGCAGGGGGCAAAGAAAAACTGTTTTTT | CASSFFAGGKEKLFF
TRBD1 | . | TRBJ2-7 | TRBV6-2/TRBV6-3 | TGTGCCAGCAGTCCCCCGAGACAGGGGGCCTACGAGCAGTACTTC | CASSPPRQGAYEQYF
. | few | TRBJ1-5 | TRBV6-5 | TGTGCCAGCAAGGGTAGTAATCAGCCCCAGCATTTT | CASKGSNQPQHF
. | few | TRBJ2-7 | TRBV6-1 | TGTGCCAGCAGTGAAGCGAGCCAGGGTTCCTACGAGCAGTACTTC | CASSEASQGSYEQYF
TRBD1 | many | TRBJ2-5 | TRBV20-1 | TGCAGTGCTCTCGGACAGGGGGCGAGGCAAGAGACCCAGTACTTC | CSALGQGARQETQYF
. | many | TRBJ1-3 | TRBV29-1 | TGCAGCGCGCGCATAGGAAACACCATATATTTT | CSARIGNTIYF
TRBD1 | few | TRBJ1-5 | TRBV29-1 | TGCAGCGTTGAGGGGACAGGGGGCTCGGGGCCCCAGCATTTT | CSVEGTGGSGPQHF
. | few | TRBJ2-2 | TRBV10-1 | TGCGCCAGCAGTGACGGCGGGACTCCTGCCTTGAGGGAGCTGTTTTTT | CASSDGGTPALRELFF
TRBD1 | . | TRBJ1-1 | TRBV9 | TGTGCCAGCAGCCCCTGGGGACAGGGGACTGAAGCTTTCTTT | CASSPWGQGTEAFF
TRBD2 | few | TRBJ2-2 | TRBV7-6 | TGTGCCAGCAACTCTTTAGCGGGGAGAAACACCGGGGAGCTGTTTTTT | CASNSLAGRNTGELFF
TRBD1 | few | TRBJ2-2 | TRBV6-5 | TGTGCCAGCAGTTACAGGGGGCCAAAGACCGGGGAGCTGTTTTTT | CASSYRGPKTGELFF
. | . | TRBJ2-6 | TRBV28 | TGTGCCAGCAGCGGGAATGCGGCCAACGTCCTGACTTTC | CASSGNAANVLTF
TRBD1 | many | TRBJ1-2 | TRBV29-1 | TGCAGCGTTGTTGGACGACAGGGAATCTATGGCTACACCTTC | CSVVGRQGIYGYTF
. | . | TRBJ1-6 | TRBV20-1 | TGCAGTGCTGCCATACTAAGCTCCTATAATTCACCCCTCCACTTT | CSAAILSSYNSPLHF
TRBD2 | few | TRBJ2-3 | TRBV24-1 | TGTGCCACCAGTGACCATAGCGGGTCCCGAAGGGATACGCAGTATTTT | CATSDHSGSRRDTQYF
. | few | TRBJ2-1 | TRBV30 | TGTGCCTGGACTGGCGGGCCCTTTAATGAGCAGTTCTTC | CAWTGGPFNEQFF
. | . | TRBJ2-3 | TRBV6-5 | TGTGCCAGCAGTTACCCAGGGGTAGATACGCAGTATTTT | CASSYPGVDTQYF
. | few | TRBJ1-2 | TRBV19 | TGTGCCAGTAGTACCTCGGACGGACTCTATGGCTACACCTTC | CASSTSDGLYGYTF
TRBD2 | few | TRBJ2-4 | TRBV29-1 | TGCAGCGTGAGGACTTTGGGGGGGGACATTCAGTACTTC | CSVRTLGGDIQYF
. | few | TRBJ2-3 | TRBV18 | TGTGCCAGCTCACCCTACGCCAGAGGGGCAGATACGCAGTATTTT | CASSPYARGADTQYF
. | . | TRBJ2-7 | TRBV7-2 | TGTGCCAGCAGCTCATCAAGCGCACCTACCTACGAGCAGTACTTC | CASSSSSAPTYEQYF
. | few | TRBJ2-7 | TRBV5-1 | TGCGCCAGCAGCGACCCCGGGACTGGCCTCCTTGAGCAGTACTTC | CASSDPGTGLLEQYF
TRBD2 | many | TRBJ2-3 | TRBV5-6 | TGTGCCAGCAGCCTTCTCGGACTAGGCGGCGCAGATACGCAGTATTTT | CASSLLGLGGADTQYF
. | . | TRBJ1-2 | TRBV7-2 | TGTGCCAGCAGCTTAGTTTCAGGGTTCGATGGCTACACCTTC | CASSLVSGFDGYTF
TRBD1 | . | TRBJ1-4 | TRBV12-3/TRBV12-4 | TGTGCCAGCAGCAGACAGGGGCAGAGGGAAAAACTGTTTTTT | CASSRQGQREKLFF
. | few | TRBJ2-7 | TRBV7-3 | TGTGCCAGCAGCCCAAGGGGGGGACAGGCGCACTCCTACGAGCAGTACTTC | CASSPRGGQAHSYEQYF
. | few | TRBJ1-2 | TRBV7-2 | TGTGCCAGCAGCTATGGGGCGAGAGACTATGGCTACACCTTC | CASSYGARDYGYTF
. | . | TRBJ1-1 | TRBV7-9 | TGTGCCAGCAGCTTAACTTCTGGACACCAGAACACTGAAGCTTTCTTT | CASSLTSGHQNTEAFF
TRBD2 | many | TRBJ2-3 | TRBV4-2 | TGTGCCAGCAGCCAAGAGGGCAGGGGCGGGAGGAACACAGATACGCAGTATTTT | CASSQEGRGGRNTDTQYF
. | . | TRBJ2-5 | TRBV20-1 | TGCAGTGCTAGTCCGGGTTTGGGGAGAGAGACCCAGTACTTC | CSASPGLGRETQYF
. | . | TRBJ2-1 | TRBV4-3 | TGCGCCAGCAGCCATCCCTTAGGAGGGGAGCAGTTCTTC | CASSHPLGGEQFF
. | . | TRBJ1-1 | TRBV20-1 | TGCAGTGCTAGATCCTGGCGGGGGAACACTGAAGCTTTCTTT | CSARSWRGNTEAFF
TRBD2 | few | TRBJ2-5 | TRBV20-1 | TGCAGTGCTGGACTAGCGGGAGATGCAGAGACGCAGTACTTC | CSAGLAGDAETQYF